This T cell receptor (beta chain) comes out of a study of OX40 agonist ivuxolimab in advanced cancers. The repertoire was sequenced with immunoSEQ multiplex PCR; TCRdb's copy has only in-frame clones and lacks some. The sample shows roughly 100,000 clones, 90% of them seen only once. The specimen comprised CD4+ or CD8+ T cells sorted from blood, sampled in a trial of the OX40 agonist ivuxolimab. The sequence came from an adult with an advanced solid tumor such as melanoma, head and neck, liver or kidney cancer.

The CDR3 nucleotides are TGTGCCAGCAGCTATACAGGGTTCACTGAAGCTTTCTTT. Its protein is CASSYTGFTEAFF. The V call is TRBV7-2, the J call TRBJ1-1; a weak D match, TRBD1 (6 bases). V was pared by 4 bases and J by 4 bases, with 10 bases between. Germline V gene data show CDR1 as SGHTA and CDR2 as FQGNSA. This CDR3 region has 13 residues.